This TCR beta chain was retrieved from a study of shared clonotypes between healthy human individuals. In the study overall: Plates per donor: three CD4 naive, three CD4 memory, two CD8 naive, one CD8 memory. Study-level points and caveats: Tissues were not sampled, only blood, and their repertoires likely differ.

The CD4+ fraction was divided into a CD45RA+ naive subset and a CD45RA-negative memory subset. Worth noting for this clone: Its antigen is not known.

CDR1 and CDR2 from the germline V gene are LGHNA and YNFKEQ. The CDR3 has 13 residues. Trimming pared 0 bases from V and 9 bases from J, leaving 9 bases between. The repertoire was sequenced with immunoSEQ multiplex PCR; TCRdb's copy has only in-frame clones and lacks some. The sample consists of around 990,000 clones, roughly 80% of them appearing once. V and J are TRBV4-2 and TRBJ2-1; D not resolved. The receptor comes from a man younger than 35 in good health. Some clones in this sample may be carry-over from other donors' samples. The sample taken for sequencing was memory CD4+ T cells from PBMCs. Subset indicated: CD45RA-negative fraction. The CDR3 sequence: CASSQESVTEQFF. The CDR3 DNA reads as TGTGCCAGCAGCCAAGAATCAGTCACTGAGCAGTTCTTC.